This T cell receptor (beta chain) was profiled in a study of T cells in Graves' hyperthyroidism and ophthalmopathy. RNA transcripts yielded amplified TCR beta CDR3 regions. During a first-round RT-PCR of the TCR CDR3, the HTBI primer set was used. TCRdb itself ran the multiplex PCR reads through MiXCR, one entry per CDR3 protein. The table shows roughly 600,000 distinct CDR3 sequences, with around 13% occurring only once. Trimming pared 3 bases from V and 10 bases from J, leaving 10 bases between. The CDR3 has 12 residues. The study left out patients who had uncontrolled infection, other autoimmune disease, pregnancy or lactation. Extraction of PBMCs used 7.5 to 10 ml of fresh peripheral blood. At least ten counts were recorded for this clonotype.

The sequence came from a woman aged 50 to 65 with Graves' ophthalmopathy. Sequencing input: blood. This chain connects TRBV12-3 or TRBV12-4 to TRBJ2-1; D ambiguous. Here the CDR3 reads CASSFSLGEQFF. The CDR3 DNA reads as TGTGCCAGCAGTTTCTCTCTCGGGGAGCAGTTCTTC.